The 8 T cell receptor beta chains listed next were all sequenced from one sample in a study of human thymus T cells. Only in-frame clones appear in the TCRdb table, and some are missing; sequencing was by immunoSEQ multiplex PCR. In the table there are tens of thousands of clones, approximately 93% of which are singletons. The source material was blood. These receptors were taken from a boy in the first two years of life with a congenital heart defect but otherwise immunologically healthy.

The J gene is TRBJ1-5, the V gene TRBV4-1, with D unresolved. CDR3 length: 15 residues. Germline loops: CDR1 MGHRA, CDR2 YSYEKL. Between the trimmed V and J ends, which lost 0 bases and 6 bases, there was a span of 12 bases. CDR3 nucleotides: TGCGCCAGCAGCCAAGATGGGGTTCCGGGTCAGCCCCAGCATTTT. Translated, it gives CASSQDGVPGQPQHF.

The CDR3 region is CASSPSSGLAGYVTYEQYF. The CDR3, as DNA: TGTGCCAGTAGTCCCTCCTCTGGACTAGCGGGGTACGTAACCTACGAGCAGTACTTC. This chain uses TRBV19 with TRBJ2-7; 12 positions agree with TRBD2. Per the germline V gene, CDR1 is LNHDA and CDR2 is SQIVND (reference sequence). The CDR3 consists of 19 residues. With 5 bases clipped from V and 2 bases from J, the junction kept 16 bases outside the gene matches.

This chain connects TRBV30 to TRBJ1-1, with D tentatively TRBD1 (5 bases). The V and J ends lost 2 bases and 5 bases respectively, with 18 bases between them. The CDR3 runs to 15 residues. The germline V gene encodes CDR1 GTSNPN and CDR2 SVGIG (reference sequence). The CDR3 spells CAWSRAGHSRTEAFF. The CDR3 DNA sequence: TGTGCCTGGAGTAGGGCGGGGCACTCGAGAACTGAAGCTTTCTTT.

The chain is built from TRBV6-5 and TRBJ2-1, with D possibly matching TRBD1 (6 bases). Per germline, CDR1 MNHEY and CDR2 SVGAGI. The CDR3 is made up of 14 amino acids. V gave up 6 bases and J gave up 2 bases, with 11 bases separating them. CDR3 sequence reads: CASREGGPYNEQFF. CDR3 nucleotide sequence: TGTGCCAGCAGGGAAGGGGGACCCTACAATGAGCAGTTCTTC.

The chain uses TRBV19 and TRBJ1-6, with 8 positions matching TRBD1. V lost 0 bases to trimming and J lost 10 bases; unmatched junction nucleotides: 2. Germline CDR1 is LNHDA and CDR2 is SQIVND (reference sequence). The CDR3 runs to 14 residues. The CDR3 nucleotides are TGTGCCAGTAGTATAGAGACAGGGGCCTCACCCCTCCACTTT. Translation gives CASSIETGASPLHF.

V is TRBV9 and J is TRBJ2-1, with TRBD2 matching 9 bases. Looked up from germline, CDR1 is SGDLS and CDR2 is YYNGEE. The V segment lost 1 base and the J segment 0 bases; nucleotides outside the gene matches: 2. This CDR3 contains 16 residues. The CDR3 DNA is TGTGCCAGCAGCGTAAGCGGGGGGCTCTCCTACAATGAGCAGTTCTTC. It is translated as CASSVSGGLSYNEQFF.

V usage is TRBV12-5 and J usage is TRBJ2-1, with D maybe TRBD1 (5 bases). The V gene lost 6 bases and the J gene lost 7 bases, with 16 bases spanning the gap. This CDR3 is 14 amino acids long. Germline loops: CDR1 LGHNT, CDR2 FRNRAP. The CDR3 DNA is TGTGCTAGTGGCCGCCAGGGAAGGATAAATGAGCAGTTCTTC. Translated, it gives CASGRQGRINEQFF. The entire variable domain, with the rest obtained from reference TRBV12-5 and TRBJ2-1, is as follows: DARVTQTPRHKVTEMGQEVTMRCQPILGHNTVFWYRQTMMQGLELLAYFRNRAPLDDSGMPKDRFSAEMPDATLATLKIQPSEPRDSAVYFCASGRQGRINEQFFGPGTRLTVL.

This chain links TRBV7-2 with TRBJ2-7; D gene unclear. The V end was cut by 1 base, the J end by 3 bases, with 10 bases between. The CDR3 length is 14 residues. Germline CDR1 reads SGHTA; CDR2 reads FQGNSA. The CDR3 DNA sequence: TGTGCCAGCAGCTTAGACCCTCTAGGCTACGAGCAGTACTTC. This codes for CASSLDPLGYEQYF. Drawing the rest from reference TRBV7-2 and TRBJ2-7, the complete variable domain is GAGVSQSPSNKVTEKGKDVELRCDPISGHTALYWYRQSLGQGLEFLIYFQGNSAPDKSGLPSDRFSAERTGGSVSTLTIQRTQQEDSAVYLCASSLDPLGYEQYFGPGTRLTVT.